This TCR beta chain was sequenced for a study of beta chain features in type 1 diabetes. CDR3 size: 15 residues. Per germline, CDR1 SGHTA and CDR2 FQGNSA. Unmatched junction bases numbered 3, after V lost 4 bases and J lost 5 bases. The entirety of the isolated RNA underwent reverse transcription, so expressed TCRB transcripts were sequenced. TCRdb keeps only in-frame clones here, not all; method: immunoSEQ multiplex PCR. The sample has some 150,000 clones, 11% seen once; the top ten hold under 2.5%. This TCR derives from a man between 18 and 29 years old in good health. Sequencing was carried out using central memory CD4+ T cells from blood. This sequence joins TRBV7-2 and TRBJ1-4, with 11 bases matching TRBD1. The CDR3 DNA follows: TGTGCCAGCAGCTGGACAGGGGGCGGCAATGAAAAACTGTTTTTT. Translating it yields CASSWTGGGNEKLFF.